This is a list of T cell receptor beta chains from one sample in a study of blood T cell repertoires in COVID-19. The assay was immunoSEQ multiplex PCR, and TCRdb's table has in-frame clones only and misses some. The sample has around 99,000 clones, approximately 89% seen once; the top ten hold roughly 6.6%. Material: peripheral blood. These receptors came from a man aged 50 to 59 with active or convalescent COVID-19. Each CDR3 is given with its conserved first and last residue. The D gene is left open where the match is weak. For some rows the clone size is stated as once, few or many, or as a class when expanded; others skip it.

D gene	V gene	J gene	clone size	CDR3 DNA	CDR3 protein
-	TRBV28	TRBJ1-5	-	TGTGCCAGCAGTTTAGGAGGTAATAGCAATCAGCCCCAGCATTTT	CASSLGGNSNQPQHF
TRBD1	TRBV19	TRBJ1-6	-	TGTGCCAGTAGTACGGACAGGGTCAATTCACCCCTCCACTTT	CASSTDRVNSPLHF
-	TRBV2	TRBJ1-1	-	TGTGCCAGCATTCGCCACAAGATTGAAGCTTTCTTT	CASIRHKIEAFF
-	TRBV10-3	TRBJ2-3	few	TGTGCCACCTTGGAACAGGCCGGCACAGATACGCAGTATTTT	CATLEQAGTDTQYF
TRBD1	TRBV10-3	TRBJ1-5	-	TGTGCCATCAGTGAGAGGGACAGGATTAGCAATCAGCCCCAGCATTTT	CAISERDRISNQPQHF
-	TRBV10-3	TRBJ1-2	once	TGTGCCATCAGTGAGTCGGGGGGGCAGGAAGGCTACACCTTC	CAISESGGQEGYTF
-	TRBV6-2/TRBV6-3	TRBJ1-5	-	TGTGCCAGCAGCGGCCAGATCAATCAGCCCCAGCATTTT	CASSGQINQPQHF
-	TRBV11-2	TRBJ2-2	-	TGTGCCAGCAGCACGCAGACTAGTCCCCTGGCCGGGGAGCTGTTTTTT	CASSTQTSPLAGELFF
TRBD2	TRBV15	TRBJ2-5	-	TGTGCCACCAGCAGAGCACTAGCGGGAGACGGCAAGACCCAGTACTTC	CATSRALAGDGKTQYF
TRBD2	TRBV10-3	TRBJ2-1	-	TGTGCCATCAGTGAAATCTTAAGCGGGGCCTCCTACAATGAGCAGTTCTTC	CAISEILSGASYNEQFF
TRBD1	TRBV5-1	TRBJ2-7	once	TGCGCCAGCAGCTTGGGGTACACCGGGACAGGGGGTAACGAGCAGTACTTC	CASSLGYTGTGGNEQYF
TRBD2	TRBV6-5	TRBJ2-3	-	TGTGCCAGCCTAGGGACTAGCGGGCGCAACCAGTATTTT	CASLGTSGRNQYF
TRBD1	TRBV27	TRBJ2-7	-	TGTGCCAGCAGTATGCAGGGGGCTTCCTACGAGCAGTACTTC	CASSMQGASYEQYF
-	TRBV28	TRBJ1-2	-	TGTGCCAGCAGTTTCTCAGGGCTTTCAGCTAACTATGGCTACACCTTC	CASSFSGLSANYGYTF
-	TRBV5-1	TRBJ1-1	-	TGCGCCAGCAGCTTGGATGGAGAGAACACTGAAGCTTTCTTT	CASSLDGENTEAFF
-	TRBV3-1/TRBV3-2	TRBJ2-7	-	TGTGCCAGCAGCTGGACAAGAACCTACGAGCAGTACTTC	CASSWTRTYEQYF
TRBD2	TRBV19	TRBJ2-7	-	TGTGCCAGTAGTATCCTAGCGGGGTCCTCCTACGAGCAGTACTTC	CASSILAGSSYEQYF
-	TRBV28	TRBJ1-2	-	TGTGCCAGCAGTTCATCTCCCCTGACACAGAACTATGGCTACACCTTC	CASSSSPLTQNYGYTF
-	TRBV30	TRBJ1-1	few	TGTGCCTGGAGTGTAGAACGGTCAGAAGCTTTCTTT	CAWSVERSEAFF
-	TRBV11-2	TRBJ2-3	-	TGTGCCAGCAGCCCGGGGGTCAGCACAGATACGCAGTATTTT	CASSPGVSTDTQYF
-	TRBV6-5	TRBJ2-7	-	TGTGCCAGCAGTACCGGGACAATCTACGAGCAGTACTTC	CASSTGTIYEQYF
-	TRBV4-3	TRBJ2-6	-	TGCGCCAGCAGCCAAGATCGCGCGGGATTGATCTCTGGGGCCAACGTCCTGACTTTC	CASSQDRAGLISGANVLTF
TRBD1	TRBV28	TRBJ1-3	-	TGTGCCAGCAGTTTACAGGGGGCCCAACACTCTGGAAACACCATATATTTT	CASSLQGAQHSGNTIYF
TRBD1	TRBV19	TRBJ2-1	few	TGTGCCAGTTCTCCCGGGACAGGGAATGAGCAGTTCTTC	CASSPGTGNEQFF
-	TRBV28	TRBJ2-2	-	TGTGCCAGCAGTCCGGGGGGCGCGAACACCGGGGAGCTGTTTTTT	CASSPGGANTGELFF
-	TRBV6-2/TRBV6-3	TRBJ1-4	-	TGTGCCAGCAGTTATGTCGGTTTGGATGAAAAACTGTTTTTT	CASSYVGLDEKLFF
-	TRBV6-6	TRBJ2-2	-	TGTGCCAGCAGATCATCGGGACAAAACACCGGGGAGCTGTTTTTT	CASRSSGQNTGELFF
-	TRBV10-3	TRBJ2-7	-	TGTGCCATCAGTGAGTCGGGCCGCTCCTACGAGCAGTACTTC	CAISESGRSYEQYF
TRBD2	TRBV5-1	TRBJ2-3	-	TGCGCCAGCAGCTTGGAGGCTGTGACTAGCGGGAGGGGGCATACGCAGTATTTT	CASSLEAVTSGRGHTQYF
-	TRBV7-8	TRBJ2-2	-	TGTGCCAGCAGCTCCCGAGCTGACAGGAAGCCGAGGGACACCGGGGAGCTGTTTTTT	CASSSRADRKPRDTGELFF
TRBD1	TRBV9	TRBJ1-2	-	TGTGCCAGCAGTCAACAGGGGTCCGCCAACTATGGCTACACCTTC	CASSQQGSANYGYTF
-	TRBV5-4	TRBJ2-1	-	TGTGCCAGCAGCTTGGACGGGGATTGGGATGAGCAGTTCTTC	CASSLDGDWDEQFF
TRBD1	TRBV5-1	TRBJ2-5	-	TGCGCCAGCAGCCCCCGACAGGGCACTACCCTCCCGGAGACCCAGTACTTC	CASSPRQGTTLPETQYF
TRBD2	TRBV13	TRBJ2-7	-	TGTGCCAGCAGCTCCTGGACTAGCTCCTACGAGCAGTACTTC	CASSSWTSSYEQYF